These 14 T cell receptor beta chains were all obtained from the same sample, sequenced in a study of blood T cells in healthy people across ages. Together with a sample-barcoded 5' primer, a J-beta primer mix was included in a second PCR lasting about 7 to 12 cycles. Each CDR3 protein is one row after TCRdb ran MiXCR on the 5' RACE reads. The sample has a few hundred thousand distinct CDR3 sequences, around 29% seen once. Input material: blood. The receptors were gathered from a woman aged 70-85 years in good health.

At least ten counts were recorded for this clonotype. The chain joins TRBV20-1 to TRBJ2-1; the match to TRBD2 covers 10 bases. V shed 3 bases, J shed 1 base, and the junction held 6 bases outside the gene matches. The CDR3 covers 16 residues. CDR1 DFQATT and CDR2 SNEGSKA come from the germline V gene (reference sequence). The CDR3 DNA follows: TGCAGTGCTAGCTATAGCGGGAGGATGTCCTACAATGAGCAGTTCTTC. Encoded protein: CSASYSGRMSYNEQFF.

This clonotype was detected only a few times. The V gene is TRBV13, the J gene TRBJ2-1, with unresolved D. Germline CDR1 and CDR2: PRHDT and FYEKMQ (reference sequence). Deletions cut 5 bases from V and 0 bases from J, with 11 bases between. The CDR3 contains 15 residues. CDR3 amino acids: CASSPAWDSYNEQFF. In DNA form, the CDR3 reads TGTGCCAGCAGCCCCGCCTGGGACTCCTACAATGAGCAGTTCTTC.

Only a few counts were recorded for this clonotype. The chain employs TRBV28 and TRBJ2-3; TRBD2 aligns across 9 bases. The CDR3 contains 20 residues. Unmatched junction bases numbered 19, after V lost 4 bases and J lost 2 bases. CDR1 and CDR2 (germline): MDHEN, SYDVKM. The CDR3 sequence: CASSSPWISGGPNPTDTQYF. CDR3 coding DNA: TGTGCCAGCAGTTCCCCCTGGATTAGCGGGGGACCTAACCCCACAGATACGCAGTATTTT.

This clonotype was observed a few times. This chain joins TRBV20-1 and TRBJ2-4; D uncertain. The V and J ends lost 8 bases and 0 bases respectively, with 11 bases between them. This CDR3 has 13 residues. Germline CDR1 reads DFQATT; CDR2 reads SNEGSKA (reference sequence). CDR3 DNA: TGCAGTATTGCTAGGTTAGCCAAAAACATTCAGTACTTC. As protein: CSIARLAKNIQYF.

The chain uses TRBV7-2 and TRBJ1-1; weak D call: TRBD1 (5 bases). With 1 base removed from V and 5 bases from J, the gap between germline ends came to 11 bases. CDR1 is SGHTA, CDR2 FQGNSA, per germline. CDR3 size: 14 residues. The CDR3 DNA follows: TGTGCCAGCAGCTTAGAAGGGGTAAGAACTGAAGCTTTCTTT. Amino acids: CASSLEGVRTEAFF.

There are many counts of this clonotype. The CDR3 DNA is TGTGCCAGCAGCTTTCCGGGACAGTACTACGAGCAGTACTTC. Protein: CASSFPGQYYEQYF. This chain uses TRBV7-9 with TRBJ2-7; 7 nucleotides agree with TRBD1. CDR1 and CDR2 from the germline V gene are SEHNR and FQNEAQ (reference sequence). V lost 3 bases and J lost 3; bases outside the gene matches: 5. This CDR3 contains 14 residues.

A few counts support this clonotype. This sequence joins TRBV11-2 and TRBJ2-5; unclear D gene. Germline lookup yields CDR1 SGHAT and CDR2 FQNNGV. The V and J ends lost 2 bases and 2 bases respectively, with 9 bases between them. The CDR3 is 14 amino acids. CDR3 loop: CASSLSNRQETQYF. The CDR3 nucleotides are TGTGCCAGCAGCTTATCTAACAGACAAGAGACCCAGTACTTC.

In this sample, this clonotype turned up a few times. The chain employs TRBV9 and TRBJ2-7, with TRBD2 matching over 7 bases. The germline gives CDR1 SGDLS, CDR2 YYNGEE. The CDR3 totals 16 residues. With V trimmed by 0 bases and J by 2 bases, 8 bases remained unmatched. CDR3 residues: CASSVGLGAGAYEQYF. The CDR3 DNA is TGTGCCAGCAGCGTAGGTCTCGGGGCGGGGGCCTACGAGCAGTACTTC.

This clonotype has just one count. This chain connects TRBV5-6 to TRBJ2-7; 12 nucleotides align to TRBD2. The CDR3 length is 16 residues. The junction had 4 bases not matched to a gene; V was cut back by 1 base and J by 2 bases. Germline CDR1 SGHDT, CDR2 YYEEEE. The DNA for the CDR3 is TGTGCCAGCAGCTTGCCTAGGACTAGCGGGACCTACGAGCAGTACTTC. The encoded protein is CASSLPRTSGTYEQYF.

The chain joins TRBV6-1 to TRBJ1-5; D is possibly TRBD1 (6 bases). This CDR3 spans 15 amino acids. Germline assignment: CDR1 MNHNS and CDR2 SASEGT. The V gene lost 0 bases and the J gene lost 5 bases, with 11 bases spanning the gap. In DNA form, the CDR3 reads TGTGCCAGCAGTGAAGCAGGGGGGAGGGATCAGCCCCAGCATTTT. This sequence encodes CASSEAGGRDQPQHF.

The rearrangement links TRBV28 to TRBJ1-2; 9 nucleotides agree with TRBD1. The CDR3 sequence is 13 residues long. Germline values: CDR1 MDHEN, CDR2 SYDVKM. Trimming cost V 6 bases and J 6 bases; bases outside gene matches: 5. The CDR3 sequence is CASRTGDRDGYTF. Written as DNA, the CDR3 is TGTGCCAGCAGAACCGGGGACAGGGATGGCTACACCTTC.

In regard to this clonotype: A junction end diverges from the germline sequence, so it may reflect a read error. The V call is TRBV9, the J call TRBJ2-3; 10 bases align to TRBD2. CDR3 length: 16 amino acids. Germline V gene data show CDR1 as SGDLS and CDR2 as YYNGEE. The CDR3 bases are TGTACCAGCAGCGTAGGGGGACTAGCGAGGGCAGATACGCAGTATTTT. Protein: CTSSVGGLARADTQYF.

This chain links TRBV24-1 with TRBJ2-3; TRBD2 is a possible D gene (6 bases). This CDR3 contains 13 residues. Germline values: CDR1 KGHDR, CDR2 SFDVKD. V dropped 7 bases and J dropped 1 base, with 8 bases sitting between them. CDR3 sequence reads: CATSGGGTDTQYF. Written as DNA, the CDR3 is TGTGCCACCAGCGGGGGAGGCACAGATACGCAGTATTTT.

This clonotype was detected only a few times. In DNA, the CDR3 is TGTGCCAGCAGTTACCCTGGTGGTAATCAGCCCCAGCATTTT. This gives the protein CASSYPGGNQPQHF. The chain carries TRBV6-6 and TRBJ1-5; the D is unclear. This CDR3 is 14 amino acids long. Germline values: CDR1 MNHNY, CDR2 SVGAGI (reference sequence). Trimming left V 2 bases short and J 4 bases short, with 9 bases between.